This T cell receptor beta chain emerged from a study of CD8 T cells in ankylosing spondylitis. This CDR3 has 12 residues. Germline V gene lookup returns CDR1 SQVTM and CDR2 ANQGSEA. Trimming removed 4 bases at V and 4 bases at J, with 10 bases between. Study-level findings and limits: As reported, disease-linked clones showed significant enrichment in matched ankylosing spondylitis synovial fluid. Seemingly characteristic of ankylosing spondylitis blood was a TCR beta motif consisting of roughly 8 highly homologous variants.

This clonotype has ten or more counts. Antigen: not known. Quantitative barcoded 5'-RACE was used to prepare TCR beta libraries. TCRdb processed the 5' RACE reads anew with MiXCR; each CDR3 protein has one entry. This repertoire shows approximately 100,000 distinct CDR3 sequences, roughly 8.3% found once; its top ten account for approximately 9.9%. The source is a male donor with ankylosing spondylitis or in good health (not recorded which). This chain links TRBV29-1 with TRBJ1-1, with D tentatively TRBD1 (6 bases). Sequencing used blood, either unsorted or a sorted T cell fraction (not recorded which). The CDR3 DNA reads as TGCAGCGTTGTTCACAGGGCCACTGAAGCTTTCTTT. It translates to CSVVHRATEAFF.